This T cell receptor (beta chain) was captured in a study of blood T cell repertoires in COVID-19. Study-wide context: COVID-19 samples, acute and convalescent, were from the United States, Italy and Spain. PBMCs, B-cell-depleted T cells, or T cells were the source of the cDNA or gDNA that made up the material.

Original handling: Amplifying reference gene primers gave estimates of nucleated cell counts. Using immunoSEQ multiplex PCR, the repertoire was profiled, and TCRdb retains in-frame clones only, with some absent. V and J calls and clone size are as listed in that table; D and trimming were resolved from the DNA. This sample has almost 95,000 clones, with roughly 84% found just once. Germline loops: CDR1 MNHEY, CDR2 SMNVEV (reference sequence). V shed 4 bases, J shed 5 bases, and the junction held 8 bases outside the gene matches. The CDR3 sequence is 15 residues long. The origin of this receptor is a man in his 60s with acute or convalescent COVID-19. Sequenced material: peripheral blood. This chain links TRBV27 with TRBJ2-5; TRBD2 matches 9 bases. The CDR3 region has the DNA TGTGCCAGCAGTTCCCTCTTGAGCGGGGGGGAGACCCAGTACTTC. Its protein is CASSSLLSGGETQYF.